The T cell receptor (beta chain) described here comes from a study of CD8+CD57+ T cells in acquired aplastic anemia. The CDR3 is made up of 13 amino acids. Germline-derived CDR1 and CDR2 are SGHTA and FQGNSA. Between the trimmed V and J ends, which lost 3 bases and 9 bases, there was a span of 9 bases. The sample holds many counts of this clonotype. Profiling of TCR beta VDJ combinations and CDR3 sequences used genomic DNA as template. One entry per CDR3 protein results from TCRdb running MiXCR on the reads. The table has 200,000 to 250,000 distinct CDR3 sequences, about a third seen once; the top ten hold 0.95% to 1.3%.

The V gene is TRBV7-2, the J gene TRBJ1-6; maybe TRBD1 (6 bases). The specimen sequenced was sorted CD4+, CD8+, or CD8+CD57+ T cells (not recorded which) from PBMCs. The sequence derives from a human donor in good health, serving as a control. CDR3 nucleotides: TGTGCCAGCAGCTTCCAGGGGTTTTCACCCCTCCACTTT. Translating it yields CASSFQGFSPLHF.